Sequencing of this T cell receptor beta chain was carried out in a study of T cell responses to AZD1222 COVID-19 vaccine. Study results and caveats: Donors, mostly white British, included more females; clonal diversity was possibly underestimated. Seropositive AZD1222 recipients at baseline numbered only 6 or 7.

Germline CDR1 SQVTM, CDR2 ANQGSEA. This CDR3 spans 14 amino acids. Trimming cost V 3 bases and J 1 base, with 9 bases left between them. It was second doses at about 4 or about 12 weeks that were pooled. The assay was immunoSEQ multiplex PCR, and TCRdb's table has in-frame clones only and misses some. Here the sample spans fewer than 100,000 clones, more than 70% being singletons. A note on this clone: The antigen is unknown.

The sequencing here drew on peripheral blood, taken 28 days after the second AZD1222 dose. The J gene is TRBJ2-2, the V gene TRBV29-1, with D hard to call. The sequence was obtained from an adult who received the AZD1222 COVID-19 vaccine. Here the CDR3 reads CSVETAVNTGELFF. The CDR3 DNA is TGCAGCGTTGAGACGGCCGTGAACACCGGGGAGCTGTTTTTT.